Listed here is a single T cell receptor beta chain. Its antigen is not identified. Only in-frame clones appear in the TCRdb table, and some are missing; sequencing was by immunoSEQ multiplex PCR. The sample lists 75,000 to 90,000 clones, about 96% occurring once. Trimming shortened V by 1 base and J by 5 bases, and 14 bases separated the two germline ends. CDR1 SGHVS and CDR2 FQNEAQ come from the germline V gene. The CDR3 is 15 residues long. This record comes from a study of cytomegalovirus exposure and HLA in healthy donors. Study summary: The 550 to 700 first-cohort repertoires and the roughly 130 validation repertoires shared the same platform, a later analysis reported. Study conclusions and caveats: According to the study, roughly 160 TCR beta chains were cytomegalovirus-associated. In the 120 validation repertoires, a later analysis found that first-cohort TCR clusters tended to co-occur.

The validation cohort, a group of roughly 120 subjects, included the donors and was separate from the approximately 660-subject first cohort. The receptor comes from a man younger than 35 in good health and CMV-seropositive. The chain is built from TRBV7-8 and TRBJ1-1; a possible D gene is TRBD1 (6 bases). Sequenced input: PBMCs. The CDR3 nucleotides are TGTGCCAGCAGCTTAGAAGGGGGTCTGGGGACTGAAGCTTTCTTT. Amino acids: CASSLEGGLGTEAFF.